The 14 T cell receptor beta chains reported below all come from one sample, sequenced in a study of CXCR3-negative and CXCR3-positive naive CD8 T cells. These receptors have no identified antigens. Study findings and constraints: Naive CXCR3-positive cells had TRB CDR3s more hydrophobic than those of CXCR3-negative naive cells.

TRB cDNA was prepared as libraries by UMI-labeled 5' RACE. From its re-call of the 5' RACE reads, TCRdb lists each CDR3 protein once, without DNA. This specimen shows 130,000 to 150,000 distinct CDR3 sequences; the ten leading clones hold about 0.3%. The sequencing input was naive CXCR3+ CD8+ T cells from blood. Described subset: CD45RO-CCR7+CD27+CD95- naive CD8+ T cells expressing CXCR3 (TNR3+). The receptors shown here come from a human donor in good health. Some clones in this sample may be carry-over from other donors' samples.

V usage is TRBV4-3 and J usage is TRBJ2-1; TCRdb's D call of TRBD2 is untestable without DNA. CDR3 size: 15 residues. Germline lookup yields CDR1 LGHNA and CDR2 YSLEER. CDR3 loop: CASSQAGGSYNEQFF.

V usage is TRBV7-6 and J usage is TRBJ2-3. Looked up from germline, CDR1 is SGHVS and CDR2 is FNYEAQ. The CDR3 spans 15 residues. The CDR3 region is CASSLAQAPTDTQYF.

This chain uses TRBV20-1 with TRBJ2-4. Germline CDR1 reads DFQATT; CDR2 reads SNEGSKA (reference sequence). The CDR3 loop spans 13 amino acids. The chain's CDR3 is CSARAVAKNIQYF.

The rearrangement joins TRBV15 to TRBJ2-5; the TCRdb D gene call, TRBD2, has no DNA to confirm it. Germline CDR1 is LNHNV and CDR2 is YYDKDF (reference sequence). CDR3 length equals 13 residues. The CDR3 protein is CASRAGGSETQYF.

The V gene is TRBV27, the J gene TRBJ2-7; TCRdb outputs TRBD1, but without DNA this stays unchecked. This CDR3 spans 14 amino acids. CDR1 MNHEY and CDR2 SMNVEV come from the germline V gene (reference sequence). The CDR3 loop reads CASSTGQGIYEQYF.

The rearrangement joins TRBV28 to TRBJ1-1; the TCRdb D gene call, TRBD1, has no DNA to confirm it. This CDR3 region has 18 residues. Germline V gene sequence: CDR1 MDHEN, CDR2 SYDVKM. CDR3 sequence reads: CASFSLRGASSTWTEAFF. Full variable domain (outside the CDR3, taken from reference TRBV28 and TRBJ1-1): DVKVTQSSRYLVKRTGEKVFLECVQDMDHENMFWYRQDPGLGLRLIYFSYDVKMKEKGDIPEGYSVSREKKERFSLILESASTNQTSMYLCASFSLRGASSTWTEAFFGQGTRLTVV.

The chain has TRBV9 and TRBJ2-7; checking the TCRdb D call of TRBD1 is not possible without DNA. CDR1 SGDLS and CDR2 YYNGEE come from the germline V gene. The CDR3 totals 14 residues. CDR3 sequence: CASSAGDKEWEQYF.

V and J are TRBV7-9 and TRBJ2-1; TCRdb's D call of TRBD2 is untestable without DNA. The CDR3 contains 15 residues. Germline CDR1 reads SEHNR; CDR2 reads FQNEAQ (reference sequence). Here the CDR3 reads CASSLTSGSMDEQFF.

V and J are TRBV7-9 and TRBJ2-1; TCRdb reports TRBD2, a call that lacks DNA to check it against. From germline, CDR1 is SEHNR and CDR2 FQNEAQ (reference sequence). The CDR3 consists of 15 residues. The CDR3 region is CASSPIAGVYNEQFF.

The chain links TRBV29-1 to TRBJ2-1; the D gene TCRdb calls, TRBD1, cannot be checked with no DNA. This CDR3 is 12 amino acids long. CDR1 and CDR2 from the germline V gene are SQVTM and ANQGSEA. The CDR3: CSVVGGANEQFF.

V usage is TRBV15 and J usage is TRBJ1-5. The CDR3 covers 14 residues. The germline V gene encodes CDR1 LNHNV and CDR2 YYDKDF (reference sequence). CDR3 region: CATSRDRVDQPQHF.

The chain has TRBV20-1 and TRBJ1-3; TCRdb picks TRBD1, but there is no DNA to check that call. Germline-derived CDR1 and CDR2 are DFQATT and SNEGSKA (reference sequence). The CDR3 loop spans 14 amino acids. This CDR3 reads CSATRAPSGNTIYF.

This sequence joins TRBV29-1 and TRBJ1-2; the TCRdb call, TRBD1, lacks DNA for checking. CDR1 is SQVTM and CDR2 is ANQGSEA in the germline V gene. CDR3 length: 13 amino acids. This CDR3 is CSTRGSGDYGYTF.

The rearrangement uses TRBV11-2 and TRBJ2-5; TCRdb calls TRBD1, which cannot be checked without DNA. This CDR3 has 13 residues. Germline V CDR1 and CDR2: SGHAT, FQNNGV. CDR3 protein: CASSRTSTETQYF.